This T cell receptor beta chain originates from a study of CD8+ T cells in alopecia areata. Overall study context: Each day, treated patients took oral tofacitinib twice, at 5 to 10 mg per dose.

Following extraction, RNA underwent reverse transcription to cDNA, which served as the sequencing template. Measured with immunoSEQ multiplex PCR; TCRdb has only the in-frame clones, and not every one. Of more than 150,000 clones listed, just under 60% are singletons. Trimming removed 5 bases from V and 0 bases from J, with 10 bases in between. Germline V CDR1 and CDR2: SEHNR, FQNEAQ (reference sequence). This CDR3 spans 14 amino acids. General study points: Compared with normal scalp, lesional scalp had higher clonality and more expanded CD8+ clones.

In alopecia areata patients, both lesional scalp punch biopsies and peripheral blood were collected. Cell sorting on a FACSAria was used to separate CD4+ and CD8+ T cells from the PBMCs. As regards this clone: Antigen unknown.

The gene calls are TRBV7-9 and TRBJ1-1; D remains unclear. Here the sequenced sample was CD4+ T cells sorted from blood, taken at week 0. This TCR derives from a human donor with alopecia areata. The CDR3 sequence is CASSPRGLNTEAFF. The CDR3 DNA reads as TGTGCCAGCAGCCCCAGAGGCCTGAACACTGAAGCTTTCTTT.